This T cell receptor (beta chain) emerged from a study of radiotherapy plus CTLA-4 blockade in lung cancer. Across the whole study: More than 15% of patients responded objectively, and approximately 33% achieved disease control.

Those with chemo-refractory metastatic non-small-cell lung cancer were treated with focal radiation combined with CTLA-4 blockade using ipilimumab. TCRdb keeps only in-frame clones here, not all; method: immunoSEQ multiplex PCR. Of 30,000 to 40,000 clones listed, around 75% were seen once; the top ten hold 11% to 15%. Findings and caveats of the study: How blood T cell clones changed early, along with interferon-beta, reportedly forecast response best. In blood, TCR clones derived from the tumor expanded after radiotherapy plus ipilimumab.

This CDR3 spans 11 amino acids. V lost 5 bases to trimming and J lost 3 bases, with 4 bases between them. CDR1 is SGHRS, CDR2 YFSETQ, per germline. This clone was counted once. Its antigen is not identified. The TCR originated in a human donor with non-small cell lung cancer that progressed on radiotherapy plus ipilimumab. The chain carries TRBV5-1 and TRBJ2-3, with D unclear. The sample here was peripheral blood, taken from a patient treated with radiotherapy plus ipilimumab. As DNA, the CDR3 is TGCGCCAGCAGATCTACAGATACGCAGTATTTT. Translated, it gives CASRSTDTQYF.